This T cell receptor beta chain was identified during a study of regulatory T cells in long-lasting Graves disease. Study summary: Persistent Graves' disease meant over 5 years of antithyroid drugs with positive TSH receptor antibodies.

This clonotype was found many times. The CDR3 has 15 amino acids. Per the germline V gene, CDR1 is DFQATT and CDR2 is SNEGSKA (reference sequence). The V and J ends lost 6 bases and 4 bases, in that order; junction bases with no gene match: 9. For TCR beta, libraries came from iRepertoire HTBI primers and Arm-PCR of CDR3 regions. TCRdb itself ran the multiplex PCR reads through MiXCR, one entry per CDR3 protein. The data hold almost 350,000 distinct CDR3 sequences, with roughly a fifth observed a single time. Time point described: persistent/refractory GD, antithyroid drugs over 5 years with positive TRAb. From RNA extracted from PBMCs, the TCR library was made. In each case, Graves' disease was diagnosed per American Thyroid Association guidelines.

This receptor was obtained from a female donor with Graves disease. The genes are TRBV20-1 and TRBJ2-2; 9 nucleotides line up with TRBD1. Source: peripheral blood mononuclear cells (PBMCs), taken when the disease was refractory, from a patient treated with antithyroid drugs. CDR3 region: CSARGDRAVTGELFF. Written as DNA, the CDR3 is TGCAGTGCCCGAGGGGACAGGGCCGTCACCGGGGAGCTGTTTTTT.